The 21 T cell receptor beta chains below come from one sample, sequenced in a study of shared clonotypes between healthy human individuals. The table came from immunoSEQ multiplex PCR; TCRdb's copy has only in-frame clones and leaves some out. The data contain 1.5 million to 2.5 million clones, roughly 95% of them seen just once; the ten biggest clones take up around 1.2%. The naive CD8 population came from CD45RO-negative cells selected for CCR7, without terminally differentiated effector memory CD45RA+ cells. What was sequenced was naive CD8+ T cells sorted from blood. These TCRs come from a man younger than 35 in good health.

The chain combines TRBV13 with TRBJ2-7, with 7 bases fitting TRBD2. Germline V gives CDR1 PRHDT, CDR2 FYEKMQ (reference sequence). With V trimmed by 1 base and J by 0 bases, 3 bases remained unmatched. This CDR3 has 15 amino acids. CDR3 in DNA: TGTGCCAGCAGCTTAGCCAGCGGGGACTCCTACGAGCAGTACTTC. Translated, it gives CASSLASGDSYEQYF.

CDR3 loop: CAISEGGLANYGYTF. The CDR3 bases are TGTGCCATCAGTGAGGGGGGCTTAGCTAACTATGGCTACACCTTC. This rearrangement joins TRBV10-3 to TRBJ1-2; D possibly corresponds to TRBD1 (6 bases). Trimming took off 2 bases at V and 0 bases at J, with 10 bases between the two ends. Germline CDR1 reads ENHRY; CDR2 reads SYGVKD. CDR3 length: 15 amino acids.

The DNA for the CDR3 is TGCAGCGTTGTTAGTATCCCCGGGACAGGGATCAGGGATGAGCAGTTCTTC. As protein: CSVVSIPGTGIRDEQFF. The chain links TRBV29-1 to TRBJ2-1; 9 bases line up with TRBD1. In germline, CDR1 is SQVTM, CDR2 ANQGSEA. The CDR3 is 17 residues long. Germline trimming cut 4 bases from V and 8 bases from J; bases unmatched to any gene: 18.

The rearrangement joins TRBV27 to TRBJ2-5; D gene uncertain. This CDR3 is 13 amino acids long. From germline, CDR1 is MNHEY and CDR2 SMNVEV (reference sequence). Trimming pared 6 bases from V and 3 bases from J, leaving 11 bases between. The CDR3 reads CASSPRAEETQYF. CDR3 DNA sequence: TGTGCCAGCAGCCCCCGGGCAGAAGAGACCCAGTACTTC.

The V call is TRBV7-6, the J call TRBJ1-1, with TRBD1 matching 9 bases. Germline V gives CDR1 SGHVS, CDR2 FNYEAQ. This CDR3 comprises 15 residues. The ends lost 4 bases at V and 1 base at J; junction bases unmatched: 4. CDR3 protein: CASSSLGQGNTEAFF. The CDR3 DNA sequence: TGTGCCAGCAGCTCACTGGGACAGGGGAACACTGAAGCTTTCTTT.

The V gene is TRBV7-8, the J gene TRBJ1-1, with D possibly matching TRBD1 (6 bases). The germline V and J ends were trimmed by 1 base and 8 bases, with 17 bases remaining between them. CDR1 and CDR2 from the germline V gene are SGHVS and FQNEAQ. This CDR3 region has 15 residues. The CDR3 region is CASSLDEGVWVEAFF. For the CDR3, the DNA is TGTGCCAGCAGCTTAGATGAGGGGGTCTGGGTGGAAGCTTTCTTT.

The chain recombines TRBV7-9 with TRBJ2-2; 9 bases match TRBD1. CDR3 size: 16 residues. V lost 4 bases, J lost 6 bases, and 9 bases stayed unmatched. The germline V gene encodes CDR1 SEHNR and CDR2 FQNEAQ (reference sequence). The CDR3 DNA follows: TGTGCCAGCAGCTCCTCCCGGACAGGGGTCGCCGGGGAGCTGTTTTTT. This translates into CASSSSRTGVAGELFF.

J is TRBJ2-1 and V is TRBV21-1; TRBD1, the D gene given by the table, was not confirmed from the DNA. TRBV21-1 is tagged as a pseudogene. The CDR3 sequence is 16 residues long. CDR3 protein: CASSNPPSGTYNEQFF. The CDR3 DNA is TGTGCCAGCAGCAACCCCCCGTCAGGGACCTACAATGAGCAGTTCTTC.

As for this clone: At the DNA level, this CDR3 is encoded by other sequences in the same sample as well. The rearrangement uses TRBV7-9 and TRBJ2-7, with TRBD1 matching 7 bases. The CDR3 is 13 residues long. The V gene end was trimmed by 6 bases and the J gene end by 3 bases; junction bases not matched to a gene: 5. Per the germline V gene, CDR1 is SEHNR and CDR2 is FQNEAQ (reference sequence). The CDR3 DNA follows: TGTGCCAGCAGTGGCGACAGGGTCTACGAGCAGTACTTC. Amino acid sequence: CASSGDRVYEQYF.

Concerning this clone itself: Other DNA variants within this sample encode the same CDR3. The CDR3 bases are TGTGCCAGCAGCGTAGGAGGAGCCTACTATGGCTACACCTTC. Protein sequence: CASSVGGAYYGYTF. The chain combines TRBV9 with TRBJ1-2; D is undetermined. Looked up from germline, CDR1 is SGDLS and CDR2 is YYNGEE. V was trimmed by 0 bases and J by 3 bases, leaving 9 bases between them. The CDR3 contains 14 residues.

CDR3 in amino acids: CASMGFGYGYTF. CDR3 nucleotides: TGTGCCAGCATGGGCTTTGGCTATGGCTACACCTTC. This sequence joins TRBV6-5 and TRBJ1-2; no definite D call. V lost 7 bases to trimming and J lost 4 bases, with 10 bases between them. CDR3 length: 12 amino acids. Germline V gene sequence: CDR1 MNHEY, CDR2 SVGAGI.

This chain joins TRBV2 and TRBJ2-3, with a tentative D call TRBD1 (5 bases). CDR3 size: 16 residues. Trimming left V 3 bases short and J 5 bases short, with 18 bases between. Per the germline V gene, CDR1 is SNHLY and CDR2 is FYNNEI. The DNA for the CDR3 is TGTGCCAGCAGTGAGTCTGGGCAGGGTGGGCAAGATACGCAGTATTTT. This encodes CASSESGQGGQDTQYF. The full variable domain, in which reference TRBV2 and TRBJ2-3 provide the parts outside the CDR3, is EPEVTQTPSHQVTQMGQEVILRCVPISNHLYFYWYRQILGQKVEFLVSFYNNEISEKSEIFDDQFSVERPDGSNFTLKIRSTKLEDSAMYFCASSESGQGGQDTQYFGPGTRLTVL.

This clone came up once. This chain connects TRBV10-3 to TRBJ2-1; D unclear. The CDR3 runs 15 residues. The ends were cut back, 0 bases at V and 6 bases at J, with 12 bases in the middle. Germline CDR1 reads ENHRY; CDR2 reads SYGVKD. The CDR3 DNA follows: TGTGCCATCAGTGAGTCGACGGGCGAGGTCAATGAGCAGTTCTTC. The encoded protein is CAISESTGEVNEQFF.

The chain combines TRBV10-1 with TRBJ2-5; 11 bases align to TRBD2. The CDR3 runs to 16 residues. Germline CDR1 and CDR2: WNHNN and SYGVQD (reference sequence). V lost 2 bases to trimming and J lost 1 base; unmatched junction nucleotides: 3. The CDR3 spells CASSEGTSGPQETQYF. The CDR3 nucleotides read TGCGCCAGCAGTGAGGGGACTAGCGGCCCCCAAGAGACCCAGTACTTC.

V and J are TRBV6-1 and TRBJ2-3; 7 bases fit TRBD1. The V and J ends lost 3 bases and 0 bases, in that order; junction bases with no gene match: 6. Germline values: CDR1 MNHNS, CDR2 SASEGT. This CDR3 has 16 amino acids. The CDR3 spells CASSDWTGLSTDTQYF. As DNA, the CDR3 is TGTGCCAGCAGTGACTGGACAGGACTGAGCACAGATACGCAGTATTTT.

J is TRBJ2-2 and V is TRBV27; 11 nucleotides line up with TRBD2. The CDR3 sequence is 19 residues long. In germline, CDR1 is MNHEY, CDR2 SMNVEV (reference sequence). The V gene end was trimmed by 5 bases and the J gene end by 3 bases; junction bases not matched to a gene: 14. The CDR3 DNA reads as TGTGCCAGCAGTCCCCAGACTAGCGGGATGTTAGAGGACACCGGGGAGCTGTTTTTT. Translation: CASSPQTSGMLEDTGELFF.

This chain's CDR3 is CASSLARYSGASYNEQFF. The CDR3 DNA is TGTGCCAGCAGCTTAGCGCGGTATAGCGGAGCCTCCTACAATGAGCAGTTCTTC. The chain recombines TRBV11-2 with TRBJ2-1, with D maybe TRBD2 (6 bases). From germline, CDR1 is SGHAT and CDR2 FQNNGV. Trimming removed 1 base from V and 0 bases from J, with 16 bases in between. This CDR3 is built from 18 residues.

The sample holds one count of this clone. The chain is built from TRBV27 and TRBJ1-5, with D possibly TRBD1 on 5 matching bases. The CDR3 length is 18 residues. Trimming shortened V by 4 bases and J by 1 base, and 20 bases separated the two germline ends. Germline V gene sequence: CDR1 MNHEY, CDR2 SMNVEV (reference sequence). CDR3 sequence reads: CASSSFSQGISSNQPQHF. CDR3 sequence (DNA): TGTGCCAGCAGTTCATTTAGTCAGGGTATTTCGAGCAATCAGCCCCAGCATTTT.

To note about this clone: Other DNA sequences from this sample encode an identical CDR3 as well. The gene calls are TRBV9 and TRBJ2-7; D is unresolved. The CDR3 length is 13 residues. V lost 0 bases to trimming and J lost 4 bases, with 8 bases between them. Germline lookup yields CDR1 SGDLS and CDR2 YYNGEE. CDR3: CASSVATGYEQYF. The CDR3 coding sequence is TGTGCCAGCAGCGTAGCTACTGGTTACGAGCAGTACTTC.

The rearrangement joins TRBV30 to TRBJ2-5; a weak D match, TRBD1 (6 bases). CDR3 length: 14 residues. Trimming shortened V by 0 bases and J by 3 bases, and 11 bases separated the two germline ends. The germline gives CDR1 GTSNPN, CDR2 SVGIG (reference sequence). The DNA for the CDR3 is TGTGCCTGGAGTGTAACAGGGTGGGAAGAGACCCAGTACTTC. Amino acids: CAWSVTGWEETQYF.

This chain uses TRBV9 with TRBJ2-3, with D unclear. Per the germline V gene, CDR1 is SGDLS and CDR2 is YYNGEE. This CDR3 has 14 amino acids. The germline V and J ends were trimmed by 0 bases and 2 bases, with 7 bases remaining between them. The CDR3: CASSVGTYTDTQYF. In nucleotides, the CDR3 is TGTGCCAGCAGCGTAGGGACCTACACAGATACGCAGTATTTT.